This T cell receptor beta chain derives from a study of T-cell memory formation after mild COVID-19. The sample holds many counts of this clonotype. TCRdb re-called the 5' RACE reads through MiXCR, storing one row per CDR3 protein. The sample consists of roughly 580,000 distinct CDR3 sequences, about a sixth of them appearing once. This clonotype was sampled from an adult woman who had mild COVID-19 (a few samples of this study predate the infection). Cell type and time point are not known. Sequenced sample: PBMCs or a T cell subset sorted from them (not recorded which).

In nucleotides, the CDR3 is TGTGCCAGCTCACCACCGGGACTAGCGGGAGGGTCCAAAAACATTCAGTACTTC. Its protein is CASSPPGLAGGSKNIQYF. The V and J genes are TRBV18 and TRBJ2-4; TRBD2 matches at 16 bases. In germline, CDR1 is KGHSH, CDR2 LQKENI. The CDR3 is 18 amino acids. With 0 bases clipped from V and 2 bases from J, the junction kept 1 base outside the gene matches.